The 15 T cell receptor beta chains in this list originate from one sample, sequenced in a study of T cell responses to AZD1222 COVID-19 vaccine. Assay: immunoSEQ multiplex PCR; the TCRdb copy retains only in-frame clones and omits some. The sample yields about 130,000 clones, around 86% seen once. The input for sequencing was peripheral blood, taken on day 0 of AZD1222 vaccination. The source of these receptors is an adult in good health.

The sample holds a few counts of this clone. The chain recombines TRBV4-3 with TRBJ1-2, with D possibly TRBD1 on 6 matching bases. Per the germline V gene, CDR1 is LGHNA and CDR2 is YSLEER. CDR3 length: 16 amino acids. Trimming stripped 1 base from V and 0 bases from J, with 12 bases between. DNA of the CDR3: TGCGCCAGCAGCCAAGTGCGGGGACATTCTAACTATGGCTACACCTTC. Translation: CASSQVRGHSNYGYTF.

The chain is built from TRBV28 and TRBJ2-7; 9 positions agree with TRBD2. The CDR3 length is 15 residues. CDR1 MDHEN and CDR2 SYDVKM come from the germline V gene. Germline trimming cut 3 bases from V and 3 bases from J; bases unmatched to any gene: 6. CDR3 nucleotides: TGTGCCAGCAGTTTTGGGCCTAGCGGGGACTACGAGCAGTACTTC. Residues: CASSFGPSGDYEQYF.

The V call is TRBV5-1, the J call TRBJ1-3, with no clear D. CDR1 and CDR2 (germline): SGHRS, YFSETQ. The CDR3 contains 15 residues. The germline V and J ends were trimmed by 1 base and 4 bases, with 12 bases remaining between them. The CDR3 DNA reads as TGCGCCAGCAGCTTGATTTTAGTCTCCGGAAACACCATATATTTT. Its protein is CASSLILVSGNTIYF.

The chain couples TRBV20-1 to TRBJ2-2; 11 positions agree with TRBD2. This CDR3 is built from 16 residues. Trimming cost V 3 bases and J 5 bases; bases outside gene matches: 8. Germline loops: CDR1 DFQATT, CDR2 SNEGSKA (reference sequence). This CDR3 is CSASGVAGGITGELFF. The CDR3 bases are TGCAGTGCTAGTGGAGTAGCGGGGGGGATTACCGGGGAGCTGTTTTTT.

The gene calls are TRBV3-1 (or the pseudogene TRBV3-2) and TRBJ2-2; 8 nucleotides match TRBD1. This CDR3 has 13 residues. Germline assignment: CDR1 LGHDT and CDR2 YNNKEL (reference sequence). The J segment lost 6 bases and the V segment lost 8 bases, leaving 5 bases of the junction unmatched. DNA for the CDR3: TGTGCCAGCGCGCAGGGGGCAGCCGGGGAGCTGTTTTTT. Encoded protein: CASAQGAAGELFF.

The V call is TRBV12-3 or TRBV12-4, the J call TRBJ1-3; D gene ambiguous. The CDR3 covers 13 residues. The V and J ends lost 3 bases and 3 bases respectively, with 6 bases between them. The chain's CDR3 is CASSLVRGNTIYF. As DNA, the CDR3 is TGTGCCAGCAGTTTGGTTCGTGGAAACACCATATATTTT.

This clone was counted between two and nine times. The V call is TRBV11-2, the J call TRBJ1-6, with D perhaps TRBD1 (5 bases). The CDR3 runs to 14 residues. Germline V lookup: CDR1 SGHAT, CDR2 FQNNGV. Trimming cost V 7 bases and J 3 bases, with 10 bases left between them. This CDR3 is CASTGTVYNSPLHF. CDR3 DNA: TGTGCCAGCACCGGGACGGTCTATAATTCACCCCTCCACTTT.

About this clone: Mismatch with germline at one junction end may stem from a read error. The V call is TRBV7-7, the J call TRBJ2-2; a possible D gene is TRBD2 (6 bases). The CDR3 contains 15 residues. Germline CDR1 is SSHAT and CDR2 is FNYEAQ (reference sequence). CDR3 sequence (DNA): TGTGCTAGCAGCCTCGGGACTTTTAACACCGGGGAGCTGTTTTTT. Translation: CASSLGTFNTGELFF.

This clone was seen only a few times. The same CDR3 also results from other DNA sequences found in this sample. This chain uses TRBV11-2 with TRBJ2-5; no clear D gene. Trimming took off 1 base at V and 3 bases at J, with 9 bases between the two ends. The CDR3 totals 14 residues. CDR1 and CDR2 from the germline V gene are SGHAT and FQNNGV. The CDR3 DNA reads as TGTGCCAGCAGCTTAGTGAGAGCAGAAGAGACCCAGTACTTC. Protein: CASSLVRAEETQYF.

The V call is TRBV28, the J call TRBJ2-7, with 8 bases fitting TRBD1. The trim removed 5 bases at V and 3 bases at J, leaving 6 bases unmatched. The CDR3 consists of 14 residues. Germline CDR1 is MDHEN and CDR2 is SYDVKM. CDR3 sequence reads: CASSIQGVDYEQYF. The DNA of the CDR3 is TGTGCCAGCAGTATACAGGGGGTTGACTACGAGCAGTACTTC.

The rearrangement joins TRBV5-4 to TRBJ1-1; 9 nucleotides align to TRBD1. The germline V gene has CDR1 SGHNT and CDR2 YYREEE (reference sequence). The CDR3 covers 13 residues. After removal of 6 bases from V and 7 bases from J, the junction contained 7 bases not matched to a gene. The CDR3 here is CASMDRGKDEAFF. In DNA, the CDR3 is TGTGCCAGCATGGACAGGGGTAAGGATGAAGCTTTCTTT. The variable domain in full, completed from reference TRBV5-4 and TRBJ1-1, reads ETGVTQSPTHLIKTRGQQVTLRCSSQSGHNTVSWYQQALGQGPQFIFQYYREEENGRGNFPPRFSGLQFPNYSSELNVNALELDDSALYLCASMDRGKDEAFFGQGTRLTVV.

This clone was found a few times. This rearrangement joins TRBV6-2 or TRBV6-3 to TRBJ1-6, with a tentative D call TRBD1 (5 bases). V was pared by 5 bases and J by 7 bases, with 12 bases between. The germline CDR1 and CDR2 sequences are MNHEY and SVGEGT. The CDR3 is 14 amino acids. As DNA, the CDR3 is TGTGCCAGCAGTCAAGGGTCAGGGAATTCACCCCTCCACTTT. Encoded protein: CASSQGSGNSPLHF.

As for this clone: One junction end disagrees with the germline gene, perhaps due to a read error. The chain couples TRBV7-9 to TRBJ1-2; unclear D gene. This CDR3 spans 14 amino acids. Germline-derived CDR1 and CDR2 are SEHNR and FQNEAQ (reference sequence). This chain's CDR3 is CASSLAKTGGVGGF. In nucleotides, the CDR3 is TGTGCCAGCAGCTTAGCAAAAACTGGTGGGGTTGGAGGCTTC.

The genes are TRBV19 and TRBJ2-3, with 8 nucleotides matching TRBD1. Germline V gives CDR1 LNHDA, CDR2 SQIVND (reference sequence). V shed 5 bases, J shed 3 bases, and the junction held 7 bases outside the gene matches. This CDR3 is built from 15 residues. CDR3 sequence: CASSPRGQGTDTQYF. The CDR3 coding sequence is TGTGCCAGTAGTCCCCGAGGACAGGGAACAGATACGCAGTATTTT.

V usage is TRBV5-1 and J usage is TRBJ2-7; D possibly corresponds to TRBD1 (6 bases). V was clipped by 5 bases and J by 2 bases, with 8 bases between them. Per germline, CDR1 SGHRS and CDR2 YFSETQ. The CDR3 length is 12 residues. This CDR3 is CASRDSTYEQYF. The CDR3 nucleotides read TGCGCCAGCAGGGACAGCACCTACGAGCAGTACTTC.